This T cell receptor (beta chain) was observed in a study of shared clonotypes between healthy human individuals. Germline V gene lookup returns CDR1 LNHNV and CDR2 YYDKDF (reference sequence). The CDR3 sequence is 14 residues long. V dropped 9 bases and J dropped 1 base, with 15 bases sitting between them. Worth noting for this clone: Antigen specificity is unknown.

Profiled with immunoSEQ multiplex PCR; TCRdb holds only in-frame clones, not every one. The sample yields over a million clones, 75% to 85% seen once. Study-wide points: Naive subsets, compared against memory subsets, generally had larger estimated richness values. The study drew on few donors, limiting represented genetic and exposure-history diversity.

The chain uses TRBV15 and TRBJ2-5, with a possible D match to TRBD1 (5 bases). Sequencing was done on a sample of memory CD4+ T cells from PBMCs. Specified subset: CD45RA-negative fraction. The sequence came from a man aged 18 to 29 in good health. Some clones in this sample may be carry-over from other donors' samples. CDR3 sequence: CATAGHMGQETQYF. DNA for the CDR3: TGTGCCACGGCCGGACATATGGGCCAAGAGACCCAGTACTTC.